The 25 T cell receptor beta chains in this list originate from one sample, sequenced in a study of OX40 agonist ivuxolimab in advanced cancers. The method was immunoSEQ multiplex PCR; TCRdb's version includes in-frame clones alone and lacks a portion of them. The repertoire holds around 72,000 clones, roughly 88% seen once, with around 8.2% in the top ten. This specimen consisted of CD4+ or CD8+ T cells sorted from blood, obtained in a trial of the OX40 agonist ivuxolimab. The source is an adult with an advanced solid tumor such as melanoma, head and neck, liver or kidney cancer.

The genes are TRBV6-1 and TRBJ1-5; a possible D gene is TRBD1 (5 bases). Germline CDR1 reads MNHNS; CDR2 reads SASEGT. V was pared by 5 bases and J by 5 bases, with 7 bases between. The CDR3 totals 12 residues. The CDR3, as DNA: TGTGCCAGCAGTACGACAGATCAGCCCCAGCATTTT. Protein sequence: CASSTTDQPQHF.

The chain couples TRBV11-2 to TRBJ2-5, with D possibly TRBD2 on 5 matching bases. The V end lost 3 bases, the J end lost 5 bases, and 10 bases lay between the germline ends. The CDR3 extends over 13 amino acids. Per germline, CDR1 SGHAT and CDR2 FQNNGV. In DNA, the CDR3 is TGTGCCAGCAGCTTTAGCGATGAGGAGACCCAGTACTTC. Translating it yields CASSFSDEETQYF.

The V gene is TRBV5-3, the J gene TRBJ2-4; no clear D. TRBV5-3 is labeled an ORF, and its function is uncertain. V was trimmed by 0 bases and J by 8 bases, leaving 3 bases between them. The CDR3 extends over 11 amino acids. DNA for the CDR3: TGTGCCAGAAGCTTGGAGGACATTCAGTACTTC. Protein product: CARSLEDIQYF.

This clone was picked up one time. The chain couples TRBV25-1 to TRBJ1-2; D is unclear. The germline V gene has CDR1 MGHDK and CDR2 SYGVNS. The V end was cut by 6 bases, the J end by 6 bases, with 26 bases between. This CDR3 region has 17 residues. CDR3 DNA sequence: TGTGCCAGCAGCCTCTCCCCGGCGCGATTGGGTTCGGATGGCTACACCTTC. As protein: CASSLSPARLGSDGYTF.

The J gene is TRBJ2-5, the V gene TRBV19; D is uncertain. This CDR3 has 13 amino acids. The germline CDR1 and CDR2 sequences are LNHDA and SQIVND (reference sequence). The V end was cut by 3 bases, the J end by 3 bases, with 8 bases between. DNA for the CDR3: TGTGCCAGTAGTATTGACCCGGAAGAGACCCAGTACTTC. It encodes CASSIDPEETQYF.

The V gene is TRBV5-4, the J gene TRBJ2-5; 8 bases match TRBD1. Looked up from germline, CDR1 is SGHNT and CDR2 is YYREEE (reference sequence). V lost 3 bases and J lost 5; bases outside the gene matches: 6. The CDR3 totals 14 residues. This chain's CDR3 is CASSSRGQGETQYF. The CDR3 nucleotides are TGTGCCAGCAGCTCCAGGGGGCAGGGGGAGACCCAGTACTTC. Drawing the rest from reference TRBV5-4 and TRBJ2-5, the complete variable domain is ETGVTQSPTHLIKTRGQQVTLRCSSQSGHNTVSWYQQALGQGPQFIFQYYREEENGRGNFPPRFSGLQFPNYSSELNVNALELDDSALYLCASSSRGQGETQYFGPGTRLLVL.

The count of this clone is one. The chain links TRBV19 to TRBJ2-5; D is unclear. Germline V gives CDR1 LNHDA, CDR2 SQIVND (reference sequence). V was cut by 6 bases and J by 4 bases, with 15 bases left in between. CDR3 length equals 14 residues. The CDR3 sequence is CASSAGSSGETQYF. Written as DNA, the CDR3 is TGTGCCAGTAGCGCCGGGTCCTCAGGAGAGACCCAGTACTTC. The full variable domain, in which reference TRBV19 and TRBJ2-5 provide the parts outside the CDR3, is DGGITQSPKYLFRKEGQNVTLSCEQNLNHDAMYWYRQDPGQGLRLIYYSQIVNDFQKGDIAEGYSVSREKKESFPLTVTSAQKNPTAFYLCASSAGSSGETQYFGPGTRLLVL.

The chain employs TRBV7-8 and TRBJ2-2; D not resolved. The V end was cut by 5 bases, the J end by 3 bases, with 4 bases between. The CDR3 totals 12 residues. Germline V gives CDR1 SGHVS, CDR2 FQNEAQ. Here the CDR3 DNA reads TGTGCCAGCAGCAGCCACACCGGGGAGCTGTTTTTT. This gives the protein CASSSHTGELFF. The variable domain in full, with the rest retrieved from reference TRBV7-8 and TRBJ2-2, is GAGVSQSPRYKVAKRGQDVALRCDPISGHVSLFWYQQALGQGPEFLTYFQNEAQLDKSGLPSDRFFAERPEGSVSTLKIQRTQQEDSAVYLCASSSHTGELFFGEGSRLTVL.

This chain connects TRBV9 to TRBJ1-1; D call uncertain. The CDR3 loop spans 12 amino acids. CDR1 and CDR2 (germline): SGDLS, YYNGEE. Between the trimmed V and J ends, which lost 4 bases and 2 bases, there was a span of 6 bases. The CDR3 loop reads CASSPINTEAFF. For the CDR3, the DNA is TGTGCCAGCAGCCCCATTAACACTGAAGCTTTCTTT.

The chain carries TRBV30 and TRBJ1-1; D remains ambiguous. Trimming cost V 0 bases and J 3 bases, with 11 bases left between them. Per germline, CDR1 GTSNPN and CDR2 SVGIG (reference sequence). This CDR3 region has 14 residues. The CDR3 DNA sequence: TGTGCCTGGAGTGTAAGGGTACGAGACACTGAAGCTTTCTTT. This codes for CAWSVRVRDTEAFF.

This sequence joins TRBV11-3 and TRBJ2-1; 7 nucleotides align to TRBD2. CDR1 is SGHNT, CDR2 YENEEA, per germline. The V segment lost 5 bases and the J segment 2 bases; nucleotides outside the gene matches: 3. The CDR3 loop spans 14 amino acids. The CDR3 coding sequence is TGTGCCAGCAGCAACAGCGGGGCCTACAATGAGCAGTTCTTC. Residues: CASSNSGAYNEQFF.

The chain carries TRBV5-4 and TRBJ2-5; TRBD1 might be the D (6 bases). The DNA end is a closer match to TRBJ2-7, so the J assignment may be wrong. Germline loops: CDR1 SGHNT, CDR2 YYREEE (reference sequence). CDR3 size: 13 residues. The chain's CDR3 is CASSFTGTYEQYF. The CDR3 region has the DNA TGTGCCAGCAGCTTCACAGGGACCTACGAGCAGTACTTC.

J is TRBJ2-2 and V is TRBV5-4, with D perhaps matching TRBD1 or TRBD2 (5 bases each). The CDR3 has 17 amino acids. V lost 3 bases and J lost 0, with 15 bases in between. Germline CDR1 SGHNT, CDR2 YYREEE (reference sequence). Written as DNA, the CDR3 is TGTGCCAGCAGCTCCGGGGCAAGCCGGTCGAACACCGGGGAGCTGTTTTTT. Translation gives CASSSGASRSNTGELFF.

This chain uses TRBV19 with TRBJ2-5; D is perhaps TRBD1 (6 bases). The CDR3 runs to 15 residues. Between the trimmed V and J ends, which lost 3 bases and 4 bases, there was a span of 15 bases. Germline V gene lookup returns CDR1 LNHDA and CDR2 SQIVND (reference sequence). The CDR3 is CASSMLTGPGETQYF. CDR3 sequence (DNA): TGTGCCAGTAGTATGTTAACAGGGCCTGGAGAGACCCAGTACTTC.

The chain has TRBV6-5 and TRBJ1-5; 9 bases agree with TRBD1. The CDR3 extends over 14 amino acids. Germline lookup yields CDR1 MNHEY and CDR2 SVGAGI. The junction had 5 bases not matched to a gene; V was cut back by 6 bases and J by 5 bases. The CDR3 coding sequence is TGTGCCAGCAGGAGCCGACAGGGGGATCAGCCCCAGCATTTT. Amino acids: CASRSRQGDQPQHF.

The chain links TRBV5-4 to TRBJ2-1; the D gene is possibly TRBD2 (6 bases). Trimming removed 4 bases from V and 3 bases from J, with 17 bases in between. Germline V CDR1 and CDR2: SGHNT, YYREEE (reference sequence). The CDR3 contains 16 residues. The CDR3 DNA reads TGTGCCAGCAGCCCCGGAGGGCCAGCGGACTACAATGAGCAGTTCTTC. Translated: CASSPGGPADYNEQFF. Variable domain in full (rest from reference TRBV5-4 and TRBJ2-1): ETGVTQSPTHLIKTRGQQVTLRCSSQSGHNTVSWYQQALGQGPQFIFQYYREEENGRGNFPPRFSGLQFPNYSSELNVNALELDDSALYLCASSPGGPADYNEQFFGPGTRLTVL.

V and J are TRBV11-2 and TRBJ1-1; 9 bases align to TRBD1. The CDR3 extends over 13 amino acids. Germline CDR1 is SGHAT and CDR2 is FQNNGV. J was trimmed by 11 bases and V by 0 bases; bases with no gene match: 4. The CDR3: CASSLDGTGWAFF. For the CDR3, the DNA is TGTGCCAGCAGCTTAGATGGGACAGGGTGGGCTTTCTTT.

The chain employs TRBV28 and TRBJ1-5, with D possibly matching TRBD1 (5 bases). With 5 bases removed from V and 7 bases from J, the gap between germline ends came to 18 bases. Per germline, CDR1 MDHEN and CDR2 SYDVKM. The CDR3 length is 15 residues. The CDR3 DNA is TGTGCCAGCAGTCTCGGGACGCCATTTACGCAGCCCCAGCATTTT. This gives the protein CASSLGTPFTQPQHF. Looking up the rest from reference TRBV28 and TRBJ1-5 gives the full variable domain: DVKVTQSSRYLVKRTGEKVFLECVQDMDHENMFWYRQDPGLGLRLIYFSYDVKMKEKGDIPEGYSVSREKKERFSLILESASTNQTSMYLCASSLGTPFTQPQHFGDGTRLSIL.

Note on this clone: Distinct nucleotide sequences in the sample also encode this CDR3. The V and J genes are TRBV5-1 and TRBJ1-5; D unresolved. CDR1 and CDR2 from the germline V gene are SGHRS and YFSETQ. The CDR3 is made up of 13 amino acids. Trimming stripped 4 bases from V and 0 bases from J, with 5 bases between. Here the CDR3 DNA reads TGCGCCAGCAGCCCGGATAGCAATCAGCCCCAGCATTTT. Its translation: CASSPDSNQPQHF.

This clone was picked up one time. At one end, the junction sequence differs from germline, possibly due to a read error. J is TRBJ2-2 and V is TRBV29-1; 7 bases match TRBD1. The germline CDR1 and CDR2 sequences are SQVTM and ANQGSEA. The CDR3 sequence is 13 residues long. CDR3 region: CSIDRANTGELFF. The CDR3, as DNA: TGCAGCATTGACAGGGCAAACACCGGGGAGCTGTTTTTT.

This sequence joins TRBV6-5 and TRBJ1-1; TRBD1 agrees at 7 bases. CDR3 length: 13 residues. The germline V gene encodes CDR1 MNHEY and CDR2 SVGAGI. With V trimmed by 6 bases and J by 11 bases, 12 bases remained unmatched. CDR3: CASRPDRDQGAFF. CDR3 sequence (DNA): TGTGCCAGCAGGCCCGACAGGGACCAGGGGGCTTTCTTT.

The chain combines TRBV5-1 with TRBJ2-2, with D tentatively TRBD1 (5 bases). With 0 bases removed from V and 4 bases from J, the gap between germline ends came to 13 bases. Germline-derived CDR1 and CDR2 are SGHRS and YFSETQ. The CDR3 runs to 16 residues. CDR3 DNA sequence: TGCGCCAGCAGCTTGGTTACAGGATCGGGCACCGGGGAGCTGTTTTTT. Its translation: CASSLVTGSGTGELFF. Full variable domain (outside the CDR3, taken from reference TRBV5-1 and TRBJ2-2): KAGVTQTPRYLIKTRGQQVTLSCSPISGHRSVSWYQQTPGQGLQFLFEYFSETQRNKGNFPGRFSGRQFSNSRSEMNVSTLELGDSALYLCASSLVTGSGTGELFFGEGSRLTVL.

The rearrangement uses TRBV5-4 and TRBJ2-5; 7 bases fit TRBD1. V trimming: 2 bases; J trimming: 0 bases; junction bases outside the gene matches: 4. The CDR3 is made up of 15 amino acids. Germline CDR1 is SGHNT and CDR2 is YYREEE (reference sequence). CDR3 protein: CASSFPQGHQETQYF. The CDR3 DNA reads TGTGCCAGCAGCTTTCCACAGGGGCACCAAGAGACCCAGTACTTC.

Here the CDR3 DNA reads TGTGCCAGCAGTTCGAACCGGGACAGAGGATCACCCCTCCACTTT. It encodes CASSSNRDRGSPLHF. The chain couples TRBV27 to TRBJ1-6; 7 nucleotides align to TRBD1. Germline CDR1 MNHEY, CDR2 SMNVEV (reference sequence). V shed 4 bases and J 10 bases; nucleotides not matched to a gene: 10. This CDR3 spans 15 amino acids.

CDR3 amino acids: CASSLEGQGIQFGNTIYF. Here the CDR3 DNA reads TGTGCCAGCAGCTTAGAGGGACAGGGGATTCAGTTTGGAAACACCATATATTTT. J is TRBJ1-3 and V is TRBV7-6, with 10 positions matching TRBD1. The CDR3 runs 18 residues. J was trimmed by 3 bases and V by 1 base; bases with no gene match: 9. Germline V gives CDR1 SGHVS, CDR2 FNYEAQ. The variable domain in full, completed from reference TRBV7-6 and TRBJ1-3, reads GAGVSQSPRYKVTKRGQDVALRCDPISGHVSLYWYRQALGQGPEFLTYFNYEAQQDKSGLPNDRFSAERPEGSISTLTIQRTEQRDSAMYRCASSLEGQGIQFGNTIYFGEGSWLTVV.